This note documents a single T cell receptor beta chain sequence. Its target is not known. The data derive from a study of Ad26.COV2.S vaccination and SARS-CoV-2 variants. Across the whole study: The study gave Ad26.COV2.S intramuscularly, once or twice 56 days apart. Study-wide points: Among vaccine recipients, spike-specific TCR breadth exceeded that of placebo recipients.

Treatment specified: over 15 received Ad26.COV2.S at low or high dose, single or two shots; 5 received placebo; per-sample allocation not given. Samples came from day 63 after the first vaccine or placebo injection. Trimming at V came to 1 base and at J to 5 bases, leaving 10 bases not matched to a gene. Per germline, CDR1 MNHEY and CDR2 SMNVEV (reference sequence). The CDR3 spans 17 residues. Clones were sequenced by immunoSEQ multiplex PCR, and TCRdb holds only the in-frame ones, with some missing. Of a few hundred thousand clones in the sample, 90% were seen once. This sequence was found in a person between 18 and 65 years old who received the Ad26.COV2.S COVID-19 vaccine or a placebo. The input for sequencing was peripheral blood, taken in a trial of Ad26.COV2.S vaccine versus placebo. V usage is TRBV27 and J usage is TRBJ2-5; 10 bases are a match to TRBD2. Written as DNA, the CDR3 is TGTGCCAGCAGTTTATTAGGGACTAGCGCCTTTCCGGAGACCCAGTACTTC. Its translation: CASSLLGTSAFPETQYF.